A single sample is the source of the 16 T cell receptor beta chains below, sequenced in a study of shared clonotypes between healthy human individuals. Method: immunoSEQ multiplex PCR; TCRdb's copy keeps in-frame clones and lacks some. The sample lists about 2 million clones, roughly 94% occurring once. Sequenced material: naive CD4+ T cells sorted from blood. Subset specified: CD45RA+ positively selected. The receptors stem from a man aged 18 to 29 in good health.

The J gene is TRBJ1-5, the V gene TRBV6-1; no firm D call. This CDR3 has 13 amino acids. The V gene's germline CDR1 is MNHNS and CDR2 SASEGT. V shed 2 bases and J shed 9 bases, with 11 bases lying between them. The CDR3 reads CASSENTPRPQHF. The DNA of the CDR3 is TGTGCCAGCAGTGAAAATACACCGCGGCCCCAGCATTTT.

The chain recombines TRBV29-1 with TRBJ1-3; 8 positions match TRBD1. Losses at the gene ends were 6 bases for V and 3 bases for J; bases not matched to a gene: 7. The CDR3 has 14 residues. Germline V gene lookup returns CDR1 SQVTM and CDR2 ANQGSEA. CDR3 nucleotides: TGCAGCGTCGATGTGACAGGGGTTGGAAACACCATATATTTT. It is translated as CSVDVTGVGNTIYF.

The rearrangement joins TRBV6-5 to TRBJ2-4; 10 nucleotides match TRBD2. V dropped 6 bases and J dropped 5; count of bases not matched to a gene: 7. CDR3 length: 15 residues. CDR1 is MNHEY and CDR2 is SVGAGI in the germline V gene. CDR3 region: CASSPGLALQNIQYF. The CDR3 region has the DNA TGTGCCAGCAGCCCGGGACTAGCGCTACAAAACATTCAGTACTTC.

V is TRBV30 and J is TRBJ2-4; D unresolved. This CDR3 has 12 residues. From germline, CDR1 is GTSNPN and CDR2 SVGIG (reference sequence). V dropped 2 bases and J dropped 6 bases, with 8 bases sitting between them. The CDR3 nucleotides read TGTGCCTGGAGTCGTGGAGTAAACATTCAGTACTTC. Translated: CAWSRGVNIQYF.

The chain is built from TRBV4-1 and TRBJ2-5; 7 nucleotides agree with TRBD2. The V gene's germline CDR1 is MGHRA and CDR2 YSYEKL. V was clipped by 2 bases and J by 4 bases; unmatched bases: 10. The length of the CDR3 is 16 residues. CDR3 sequence reads: CASSQSGLGVTETQYF. CDR3 coding DNA: TGCGCCAGCAGCCAATCTGGACTAGGGGTTACAGAGACCCAGTACTTC.

The genes are TRBV19 and TRBJ1-3; weak D call: TRBD1 (6 bases). Trimming stripped 5 bases from V and 2 bases from J, with 10 bases between. Germline V gene sequence: CDR1 LNHDA, CDR2 SQIVND (reference sequence). This CDR3 is 14 amino acids long. The CDR3 DNA follows: TGTGCCAGTAGTTTTCAGGGGACTGGAAACACCATATATTTT. Its protein product is CASSFQGTGNTIYF.

The chain links TRBV15 to TRBJ2-7; D uncertain. Trimming removed 0 bases at V and 1 base at J, with 10 bases between. The CDR3 is 15 amino acids. Germline assignment: CDR1 LNHNV and CDR2 YYDKDF (reference sequence). Here the CDR3 DNA reads TGTGCCACCAGCAGAGAGGAAGCCTCATCCTACGAGCAGTACTTC. Amino acid sequence: CATSREEASSYEQYF.

This clone was detected many times. This chain joins TRBV28 and TRBJ1-2; 8 positions agree with TRBD1. The CDR3 consists of 16 residues. The V gene's germline CDR1 is MDHEN and CDR2 SYDVKM. After removal of 4 bases from V and 5 bases from J, the junction contained 12 bases not matched to a gene. CDR3: CASSSPGGRGRYGYTF. The CDR3 DNA is TGTGCCAGCAGTTCGCCCGGAGGCAGGGGGCGATATGGCTACACCTTC.

The chain joins TRBV30 to TRBJ2-5, with D tentatively TRBD1 or TRBD2 (5 bases each). The CDR3 has 13 residues. Germline CDR1 reads GTSNPN; CDR2 reads SVGIG (reference sequence). The germline V and J ends were trimmed by 2 bases and 5 bases, with 12 bases remaining between them. The DNA of the CDR3 is TGTGCCTGGAGTTCTACAGGAGGTGAGACCCAGTACTTC. This encodes CAWSSTGGETQYF.

The V gene is TRBV9, the J gene TRBJ2-5; maybe TRBD1 (6 bases). This CDR3 has 12 residues. Germline CDR1 SGDLS, CDR2 YYNGEE. Trimming took off 4 bases at V and 10 bases at J, with 14 bases between the two ends. CDR3 sequence (DNA): TGTGCCAGCAGCCCCCCCCCAGGGGACCAGTACTTC. This sequence encodes CASSPPPGDQYF.

The chain uses TRBV5-4 and TRBJ1-2; D is perhaps TRBD1 (5 bases). Germline V gene lookup returns CDR1 SGHNT and CDR2 YYREEE (reference sequence). The CDR3 is 14 residues long. Trimming left V 4 bases short and J 4 bases short, with 14 bases between. CDR3 sequence (DNA): TGTGCCAGCAGCCCCGGGGACGGAATCTATGGCTACACCTTC. It yields the protein CASSPGDGIYGYTF.

V gene TRBV25-1 combines with J gene TRBJ2-5, with unresolved D. CDR3 length: 16 residues. Deletions cut 8 bases from V and 2 bases from J, with 21 bases between. CDR1 is MGHDK and CDR2 is SYGVNS in the germline V gene. The CDR3 loop is CASQKTRRNGQETQYF. CDR3 coding DNA: TGTGCCAGCCAAAAGACCCGCAGGAACGGTCAAGAGACCCAGTACTTC.

The genes are TRBV7-2 and TRBJ2-2, with D perhaps assigned TRBD1 or TRBD2 (6 bases each). The CDR3 length is 16 residues. The V and J ends lost 5 bases and 5 bases respectively, with 18 bases between them. The germline CDR1 and CDR2 sequences are SGHTA and FQGNSA. The CDR3 DNA reads TGTGCCAGCAGCCGCCCGGCTCAGGGGAGGACCGGGGAGCTGTTTTTT. Protein product: CASSRPAQGRTGELFF.

The sample holds one count of this clone. Other DNA sequences of this sample code for an identical CDR3. The chain uses TRBV10-3 and TRBJ1-4; no definite D call. Per the germline V gene, CDR1 is ENHRY and CDR2 is SYGVKD. This CDR3 spans 15 amino acids. Trimming stripped 0 bases from V and 0 bases from J, with 5 bases between. In DNA, the CDR3 is TGTGCCATCAGTGAGTCAGGTTCAACTAATGAAAAACTGTTTTTT. Protein sequence: CAISESGSTNEKLFF.

V usage is TRBV7-2 and J usage is TRBJ2-3, with 14 bases fitting TRBD2. The germline CDR1 and CDR2 sequences are SGHTA and FQGNSA. The CDR3 is 18 amino acids. J was trimmed by 1 base and V by 1 base; bases with no gene match: 4. The CDR3 loop reads CASSLGLAGGYRTDTQYF. The CDR3 nucleotides read TGTGCCAGCAGCTTAGGACTAGCGGGAGGGTATCGCACAGATACGCAGTATTTT.

The chain is built from TRBV2 and TRBJ1-3; D is ambiguous. Looked up from germline, CDR1 is SNHLY and CDR2 is FYNNEI. V was pared by 4 bases and J by 1 base, with 8 bases between. The CDR3 loop spans 14 amino acids. The CDR3 DNA sequence: TGTGCCAGCAGTGTAGGCCGGTCTGGAAACACCATATATTTT. Translation gives CASSVGRSGNTIYF.